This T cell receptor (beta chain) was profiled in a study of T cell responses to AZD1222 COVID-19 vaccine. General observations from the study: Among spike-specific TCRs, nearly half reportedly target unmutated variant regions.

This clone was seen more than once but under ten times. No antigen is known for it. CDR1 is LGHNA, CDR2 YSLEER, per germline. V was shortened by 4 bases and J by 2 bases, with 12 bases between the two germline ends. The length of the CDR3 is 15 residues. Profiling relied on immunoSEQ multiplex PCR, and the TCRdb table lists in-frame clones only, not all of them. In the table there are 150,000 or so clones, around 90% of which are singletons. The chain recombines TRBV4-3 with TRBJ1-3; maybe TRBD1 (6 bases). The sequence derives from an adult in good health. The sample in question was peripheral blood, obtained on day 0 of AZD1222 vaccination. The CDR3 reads CASSPTPGAGNTIYF. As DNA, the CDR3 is TGCGCCAGCAGCCCGACCCCAGGGGCTGGAAACACCATATATTTT.